This T cell receptor (beta chain) was observed in a study of T cells in Graves' hyperthyroidism and ophthalmopathy. Authors of the study amplified TCR beta CDR3 regions from RNA transcripts. HTBI primers were used for first-round RT-PCR of the TCR CDR3. TCRdb ran MiXCR on the multiplex PCR reads and lists one entry per CDR3 protein. The repertoire includes 400,000 to 500,000 distinct CDR3 sequences, approximately 14% of them detected once, and about 5% sits in the top ten. This clonotype was counted at least ten times. Germline CDR1 SGDLS, CDR2 YYNGEE. Between the trimmed V and J ends, which lost 0 bases and 3 bases, there was a span of 12 bases. The CDR3 is 15 amino acids.

The sequence came from a young woman with Graves' hyperthyroidism. Input material: blood. V gene TRBV9 combines with J gene TRBJ1-1; D unclear. CDR3 protein: CASSVDPDGDTEAFF. The CDR3 DNA sequence: TGTGCCAGCAGCGTAGATCCGGACGGGGACACTGAAGCTTTCTTT.